This T cell receptor (beta chain) was observed in a study of shared clonotypes between healthy human individuals. Positive CCR7 selection of CD45RO-negative cells yielded the naive CD8 cells, and terminally differentiated effector memory CD45RA+ cells were excluded. None of the donors, who were healthy HIV-negative adults, had recently had acute infections or vaccinations. Adults of Caucasian background living in Nashville, Tennessee made up all donors. The study ran the assay at deep level. Generated by immunoSEQ multiplex PCR, the TCRdb table keeps only in-frame clones and is missing some. This table holds about 2 million clones, roughly 94% found once. Details on this clone: Its antigen is still unknown.

General study findings and limits: Between a handful of donors, naive CD4 clonotypes were shared at a level of about 5.3%.

This TCR was recovered from a young man in good health. The source material was naive CD8+ T cells sorted from blood.

The CDR3 region is CASIRSREGQDYEQYF. The CDR3 nucleotides are TGTGCCAGCATCCGGAGCAGGGAGGGCCAAGACTACGAGCAGTACTTC. The chain employs TRBV2 and TRBJ2-7; 7 bases are shared with TRBD2. The germline gives CDR1 SNHLY, CDR2 FYNNEI. The ends lost 7 bases at V and 3 bases at J; junction bases unmatched: 15. This CDR3 contains 16 residues.